Given below is one TCR beta chain in context. The antigen is not known. These data originate in a study of T cells in Graves' hyperthyroidism and ophthalmopathy. About the research overall: Once the initial diagnosis was made, peripheral blood was obtained before any treatment. Study-wide points: Blood shared most expanded thyroid clonotypes above 0.001. A 13 V-J model separated ophthalmopathy from stable hyperthyroidism.

10 ml of fresh peripheral blood supplied the PBMCs. What was amplified from RNA transcripts were TCR beta CDR3 regions. With the HTBI primer set, the TCR CDR3 went through a first round of RT-PCR. TCRdb re-called the multiplex PCR reads through MiXCR, storing one row per CDR3 protein. The repertoire holds about 610,000 distinct CDR3 sequences, with roughly 14% as singletons. Material: blood. The clonotype comes from a woman between 35 and 50 years old with Graves' ophthalmopathy.

CDR3 residues: CASRDGSRAGELFF. CDR3 in DNA: TGTGCCAGCAGGGACGGGAGTCGGGCCGGGGAGCTGTTTTTT. The gene calls are TRBV28 and TRBJ2-2; D possibly corresponds to TRBD2 (6 bases). The CDR3 covers 14 residues. Per germline, CDR1 MDHEN and CDR2 SYDVKM. The ends were cut back, 6 bases at V and 6 bases at J, with 14 bases in the middle.